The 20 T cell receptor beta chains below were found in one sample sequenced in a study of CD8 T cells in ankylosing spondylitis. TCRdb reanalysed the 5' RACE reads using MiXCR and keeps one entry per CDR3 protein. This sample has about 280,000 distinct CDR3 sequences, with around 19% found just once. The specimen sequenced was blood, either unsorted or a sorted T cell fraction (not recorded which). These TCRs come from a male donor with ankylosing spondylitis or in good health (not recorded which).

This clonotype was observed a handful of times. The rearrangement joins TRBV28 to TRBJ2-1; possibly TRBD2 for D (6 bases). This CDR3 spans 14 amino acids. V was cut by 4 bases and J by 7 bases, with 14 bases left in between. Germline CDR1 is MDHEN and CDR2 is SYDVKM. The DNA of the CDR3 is TGTGCCAGCAGTTCCGGGACTTGGGAGAATGAGCAGTTCTTC. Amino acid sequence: CASSSGTWENEQFF.

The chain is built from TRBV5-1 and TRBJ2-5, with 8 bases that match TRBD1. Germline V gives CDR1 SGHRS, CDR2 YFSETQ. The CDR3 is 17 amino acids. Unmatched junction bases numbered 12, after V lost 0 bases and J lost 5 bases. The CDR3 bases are TGCGCCAGCAGCTTGGATCCCCAGGGGGCTTTACAGGAGACCCAGTACTTC. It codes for CASSLDPQGALQETQYF.

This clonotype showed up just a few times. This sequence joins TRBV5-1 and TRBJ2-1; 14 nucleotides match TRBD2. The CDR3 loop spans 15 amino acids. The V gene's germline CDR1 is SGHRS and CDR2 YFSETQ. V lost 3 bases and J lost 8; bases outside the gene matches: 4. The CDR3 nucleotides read TGCGCCAGCAGCTGGGGACTAGCGGGAGATTATGAGCAGTTCTTC. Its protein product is CASSWGLAGDYEQFF.

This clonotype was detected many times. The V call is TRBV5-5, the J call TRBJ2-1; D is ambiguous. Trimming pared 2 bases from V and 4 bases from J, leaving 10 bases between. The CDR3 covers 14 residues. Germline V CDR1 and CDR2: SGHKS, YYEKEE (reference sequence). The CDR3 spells CASSFENIYNEQFF. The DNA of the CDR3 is TGTGCCAGCAGCTTTGAAAACATTTACAATGAGCAGTTCTTC.

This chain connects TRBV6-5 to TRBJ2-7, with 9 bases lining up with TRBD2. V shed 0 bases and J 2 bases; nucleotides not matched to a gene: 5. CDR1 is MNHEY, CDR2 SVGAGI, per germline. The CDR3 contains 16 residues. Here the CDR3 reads CASSYSASGVTYEQYV. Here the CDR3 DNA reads TGTGCCAGCAGTTACTCTGCTAGCGGGGTGACCTACGAGCAGTACGTC.

Written as DNA, the CDR3 is TGCAGCGTTGTTGACCGAGCGGGGTATGGCTACACCTTC. Residues: CSVVDRAGYGYTF. The chain couples TRBV29-1 to TRBJ1-2; unclear D gene. V was clipped by 4 bases and J by 5 bases, with 14 bases between them. Germline assignment: CDR1 SQVTM and CDR2 ANQGSEA. CDR3 length: 13 residues.

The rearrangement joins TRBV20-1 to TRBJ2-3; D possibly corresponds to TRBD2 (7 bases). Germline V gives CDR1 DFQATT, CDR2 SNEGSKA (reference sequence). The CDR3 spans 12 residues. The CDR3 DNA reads TGCAGGGCCGGGGGGCGCACAGATACGCAGTATTTT. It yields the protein CRAGGRTDTQYF.

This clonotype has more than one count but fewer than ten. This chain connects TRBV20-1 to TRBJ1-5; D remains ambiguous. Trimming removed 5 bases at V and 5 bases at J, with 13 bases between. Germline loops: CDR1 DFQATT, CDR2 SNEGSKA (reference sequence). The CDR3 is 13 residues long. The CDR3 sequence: CSASLDGDQPQHF. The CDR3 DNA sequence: TGCAGTGCTTCCCTGGACGGAGATCAGCCCCAGCATTTT.

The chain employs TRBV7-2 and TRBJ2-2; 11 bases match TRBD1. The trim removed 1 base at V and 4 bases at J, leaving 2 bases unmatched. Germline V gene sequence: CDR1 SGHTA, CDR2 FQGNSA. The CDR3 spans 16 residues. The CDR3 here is CASSLGGTGGTGELFF. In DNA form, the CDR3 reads TGTGCCAGCAGCTTAGGTGGGACAGGGGGCACCGGGGAGCTGTTTTTT.

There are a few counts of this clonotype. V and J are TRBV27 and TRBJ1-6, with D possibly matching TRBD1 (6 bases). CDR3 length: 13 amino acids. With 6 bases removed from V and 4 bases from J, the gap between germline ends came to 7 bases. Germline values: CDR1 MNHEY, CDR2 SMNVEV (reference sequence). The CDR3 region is CASRDRYNSPLHF. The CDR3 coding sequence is TGTGCCAGCAGGGACAGATATAATTCACCCCTCCACTTT.

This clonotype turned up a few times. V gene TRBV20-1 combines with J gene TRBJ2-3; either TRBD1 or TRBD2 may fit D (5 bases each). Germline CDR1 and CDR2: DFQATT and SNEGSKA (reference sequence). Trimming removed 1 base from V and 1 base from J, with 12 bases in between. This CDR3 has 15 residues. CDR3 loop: CSARVGGIGTDTQYF. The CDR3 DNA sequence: TGCAGTGCTAGAGTTGGGGGAATTGGCACAGATACGCAGTATTTT.

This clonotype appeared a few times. The DNA of the CDR3 is TGCAGTGCTAGCCCCTCCGTGCGCGGGGAGACCCAGTACTTC. Translated, it gives CSASPSVRGETQYF. The genes are TRBV20-1 and TRBJ2-5, with D possibly matching TRBD2 (5 bases). The CDR3 has 14 amino acids. Trimming took 3 bases from V and 5 from J, leaving 16 bases between them. Looked up from germline, CDR1 is DFQATT and CDR2 is SNEGSKA (reference sequence).

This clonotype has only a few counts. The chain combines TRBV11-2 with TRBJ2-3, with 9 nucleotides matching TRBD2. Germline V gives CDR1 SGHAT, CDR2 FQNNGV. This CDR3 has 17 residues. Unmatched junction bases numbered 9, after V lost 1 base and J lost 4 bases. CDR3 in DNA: TGTGCCAGCAGCTTAGCAATTAGCGGGAGTGGGCCAGATACGCAGTATTTT. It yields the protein CASSLAISGSGPDTQYF.

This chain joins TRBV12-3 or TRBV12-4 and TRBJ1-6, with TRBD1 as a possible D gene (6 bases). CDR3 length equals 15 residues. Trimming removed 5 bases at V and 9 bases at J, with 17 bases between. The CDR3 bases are TGTGCCAGCAGTGCTCTACAGGGAGTGGGTTCACCCCTCCACTTT. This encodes CASSALQGVGSPLHF.

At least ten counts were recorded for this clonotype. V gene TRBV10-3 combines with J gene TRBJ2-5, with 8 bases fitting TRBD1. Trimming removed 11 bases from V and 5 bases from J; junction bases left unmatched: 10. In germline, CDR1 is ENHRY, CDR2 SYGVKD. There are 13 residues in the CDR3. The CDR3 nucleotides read TGTGCCTCAGGACAGGGAGGATGGGAGACCCAGTACTTC. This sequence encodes CASGQGGWETQYF.

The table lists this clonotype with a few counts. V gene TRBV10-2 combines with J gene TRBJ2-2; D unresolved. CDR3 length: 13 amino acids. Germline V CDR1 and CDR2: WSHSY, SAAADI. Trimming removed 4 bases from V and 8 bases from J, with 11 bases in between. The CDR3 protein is CASSGSKAGELFF. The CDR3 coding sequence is TGCGCCAGCAGTGGGTCCAAGGCTGGGGAGCTGTTTTTT.

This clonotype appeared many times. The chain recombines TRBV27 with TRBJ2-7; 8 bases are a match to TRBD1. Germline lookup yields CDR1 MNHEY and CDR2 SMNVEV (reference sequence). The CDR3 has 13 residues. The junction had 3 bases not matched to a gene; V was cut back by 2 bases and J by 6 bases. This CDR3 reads CASSLRTGSEQYV. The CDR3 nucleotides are TGTGCCAGCAGTTTAAGGACAGGGAGCGAGCAGTACGTC.

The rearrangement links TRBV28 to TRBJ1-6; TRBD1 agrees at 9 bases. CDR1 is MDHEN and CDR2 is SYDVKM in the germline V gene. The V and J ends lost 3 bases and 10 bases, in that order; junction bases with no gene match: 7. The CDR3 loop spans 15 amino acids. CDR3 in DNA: TGTGCCAGCAGTTTTGGGGACAGGGTTGAGTCACCCCTCCACTTT. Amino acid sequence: CASSFGDRVESPLHF.

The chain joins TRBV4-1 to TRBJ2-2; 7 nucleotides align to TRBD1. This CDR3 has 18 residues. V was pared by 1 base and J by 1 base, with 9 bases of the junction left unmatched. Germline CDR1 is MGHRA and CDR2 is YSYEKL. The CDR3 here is CASSQAPNRGLNTGELFF. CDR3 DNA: TGCGCCAGCAGCCAAGCTCCCAACAGGGGCTTGAACACCGGGGAGCTGTTTTTT.

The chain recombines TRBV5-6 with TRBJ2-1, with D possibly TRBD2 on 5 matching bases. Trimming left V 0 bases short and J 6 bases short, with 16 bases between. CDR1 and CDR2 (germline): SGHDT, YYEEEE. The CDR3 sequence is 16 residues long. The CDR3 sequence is CASSLGGALWGNEQFF. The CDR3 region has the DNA TGTGCCAGCAGCTTGGGGGGAGCCCTATGGGGCAATGAGCAGTTCTTC.